In its sample, the clone carrying this T cell receptor (beta chain) was seen many times. Its antigen is unidentified. V lost 0 bases to trimming and J lost 2 bases, with 3 bases between them. This CDR3 is built from 13 residues. In germline, CDR1 is SGHRS, CDR2 YFSETQ. Whole-study findings and limits: Tumor Treg TCRs overlapped most with tumor naive CD4+ cells. The larger cohort examined one V-J beta rearrangement, not whole repertoires.

After constant-region reverse-primer amplification, full-length variable regions underwent semi-nested PCR with Nested Universal Primer A. TCRdb reanalysed the 5' RACE reads using MiXCR and keeps one entry per CDR3 protein. Of 55,000 to 70,000 distinct CDR3 sequences listed, about 28% are singletons. Sequences were obtained from tumor-infiltrating memory CD4+ T cells sorted from the breast tumor. Subset here: memory CD4+ T cells, CD4+CD45RO+CD25-. The chain carries TRBV5-1 and TRBJ2-1; D gene uncertain. The TCR originated in a female donor with breast cancer. The CDR3 DNA is TGCGCCAGCAGCTTGGTCCCCTACAATGAGCAGTTCTTC. Translation gives CASSLVPYNEQFF.